This TCR beta chain was recovered during a study of T cells in Graves' hyperthyroidism and ophthalmopathy. The study included ophthalmopathy patients with Clinical Activity Score at least 3, NOSPECS grade at least 4 and duration under 3 months. RNA transcripts provided the source from which TCR beta CDR3 regions were amplified. The HTBI primer set drove a first-round RT-PCR of the TCR CDR3. TCRdb processed the multiplex PCR reads anew with MiXCR; each CDR3 protein has one entry. The sample holds about 480,000 distinct CDR3 sequences; around a fifth are singletons and the top ten take less than 65%. This clonotype was recorded many times. Sequencing was carried out using blood. This clonotype originated in a woman in her 70s with Graves' ophthalmopathy.

The DNA of the CDR3 is TGTGCCAGCAGTGCGGACAGGGGCTATGGCTACACCTTC. Its translation is CASSADRGYGYTF. This sequence joins TRBV28 and TRBJ1-2; TRBD1 matches 9 bases. The CDR3 consists of 13 residues. In germline, CDR1 is MDHEN, CDR2 SYDVKM. J lost 4 bases, V lost 5 bases, and 2 bases had no gene match.